These T cell receptor beta chains were read from a single sample in a study of human T cells and chemical hapten exposure. Using its own MiXCR run on the RACE reads, TCRdb lists one record per CDR3 protein. This table has about 47,000 distinct CDR3 sequences, 3% to 4.5% appearing once. The sequencing input was whole blood. The receptor set was obtained from a human donor in good health. Some clones in this sample may be carry-over from other donors' samples. CDR3s include the opening cysteine and the closing phenylalanine or tryptophan. D genes are given only for firm matches. Expanded clones get a size class; other rows say once, few or many, or leave the size out.

abundance	j_gene	v_gene	len	d_gene	CDR3aa	CDR3nt
many	TRBJ1-1	TRBV3-1	14	-	CASSHATGGTEAFF	TGTGCCAGCAGCCACGCCACTGGGGGCACTGAAGCTTTCTTT
many	TRBJ2-7	TRBV4-1	12	-	CASSQEEYEQYF	TGCGCCAGCAGCCAAGAGGAGTACGAGCAGTACTTC
few	TRBJ1-1	TRBV5-1	12	-	CASSLGPTEAFF	TGCGCCAGCAGCTTGGGACCCACTGAAGCTTTCTTT
many	TRBJ2-7	TRBV28	15	TRBD2	CASSLTSGSLYEQYF	TGTGCCAGCAGCCTGACTAGCGGGAGTCTGTACGAGCAGTACTTC
-	TRBJ2-1	TRBV5-1	15	TRBD1	CASSLTGTGVCEQFF	TGCGCCAGCAGCCTGACTGGGACAGGGGTGTGTGAGCAGTTCTTC
many	TRBJ2-6	TRBV7-9	16	-	CASSLHFHSGANVLTF	TGTGCCAGCAGCCTACATTTCCACTCTGGGGCCAACGTCCTGACTTTC
-	TRBJ1-5	TRBV6-1	14	TRBD1	CASSGRQGNQPQHF	TGTGCCAGCAGTGGGAGACAGGGAAATCAGCCCCAGCATTTT
-	TRBJ2-2	TRBV3-1	18	TRBD2	CASSQAQTSGRNTGELFF	TGTGCCAGCAGCCAAGCCCAGACTAGCGGGAGGAACACCGGGGAGCTGTTTTTT
many	TRBJ2-2	TRBV30	15	TRBD2	CAWSSLAGNTGELFF	TGTGCCTGGAGCAGTCTAGCGGGTAACACCGGGGAGCTGTTTTTT
few	TRBJ1-5	TRBV6-5	13	-	CASRQVRNQPQHF	TGTGCCAGCAGACAGGTCCGAAATCAGCCCCAGCATTTT
many	TRBJ2-1	TRBV2	16	TRBD2	CASGGGRGSSYNEQFF	TGTGCCAGCGGAGGCGGGAGGGGGAGCTCCTACAATGAGCAGTTCTTC
many	TRBJ2-7	TRBV19	14	-	CASSMTLLSYEQYF	TGTGCCAGTAGTATGACTCTCCTGAGCTACGAGCAGTACTTC
many	TRBJ2-1	TRBV28	12	-	CASSSGDNEQFF	TGTGCCAGCAGTTCAGGGGACAATGAGCAGTTCTTC
few	TRBJ1-3	TRBV12-3/TRBV12-4	15	-	CASSFAGFSGNTIYF	TGTGCCAGCAGTTTTGCGGGCTTCTCTGGAAACACCATATATTTT
many	TRBJ1-1	TRBV24-1	14	-	CATLPGTEATEAFF	TGTGCCACCCTTCCCGGGACCGAGGCCACTGAAGCTTTCTTT
few	TRBJ1-1	TRBV27	14	-	CASSLRYENTEAFF	TGTGCCAGCAGTCTACGGTACGAGAACACTGAAGCTTTCTTT
many	TRBJ2-5	TRBV5-5	12	-	CASSLEVETQYF	TGTGCCAGCAGCTTGGAGGTGGAGACCCAGTACTTC